This T cell receptor beta chain comes out of a study of T cell changes during pregnancy in multiple sclerosis. Here immunoSEQ multiplex PCR was the method, and the copy in TCRdb shows in-frame clones only, minus some. The table lists roughly 53,000 clones, more than 75% of them singletons, with approximately 2.8% in the top ten. Germline V gives CDR1 SGHVS, CDR2 FNYEAQ. V lost 5 bases and J lost 6, with 22 bases in between. The CDR3 totals 16 residues. Sequenced here: CD8+ T cells from peripheral blood mononuclear cells, sampled before pregnancy. The TCR comes from a female donor with multiple sclerosis, enrolled in a pregnancy study. The rearrangement uses TRBV7-6 and TRBJ1-1; D is possibly TRBD1 (6 bases). The CDR3 spells CASSPRNLDSKAEAFF. In DNA form, the CDR3 reads TGTGCCAGCAGCCCACGAAACTTGGACAGTAAGGCTGAAGCTTTCTTT. The variable domain in full, completed from reference TRBV7-6 and TRBJ1-1, reads GAGVSQSPRYKVTKRGQDVALRCDPISGHVSLYWYRQALGQGPEFLTYFNYEAQQDKSGLPNDRFSAERPEGSISTLTIQRTEQRDSAMYRCASSPRNLDSKAEAFFGQGTRLTVV.